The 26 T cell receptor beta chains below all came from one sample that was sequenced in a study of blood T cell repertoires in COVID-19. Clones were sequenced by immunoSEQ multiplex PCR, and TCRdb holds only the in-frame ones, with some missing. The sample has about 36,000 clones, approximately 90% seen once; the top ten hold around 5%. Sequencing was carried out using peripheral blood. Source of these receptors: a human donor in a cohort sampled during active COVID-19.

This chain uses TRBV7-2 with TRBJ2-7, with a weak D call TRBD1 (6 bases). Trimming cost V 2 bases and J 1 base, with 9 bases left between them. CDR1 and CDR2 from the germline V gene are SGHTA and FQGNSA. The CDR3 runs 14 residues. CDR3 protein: CASSLRDISYEQYF. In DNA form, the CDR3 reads TGTGCCAGCAGCTTACGGGACATATCCTACGAGCAGTACTTC.

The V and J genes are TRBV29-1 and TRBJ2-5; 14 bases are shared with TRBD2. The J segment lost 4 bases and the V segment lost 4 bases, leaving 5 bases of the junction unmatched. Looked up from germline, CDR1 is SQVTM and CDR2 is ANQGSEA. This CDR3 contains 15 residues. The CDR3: CSVGGTSGSGETQYF. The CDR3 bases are TGCAGCGTTGGAGGGACTAGCGGGAGCGGAGAGACCCAGTACTTC.

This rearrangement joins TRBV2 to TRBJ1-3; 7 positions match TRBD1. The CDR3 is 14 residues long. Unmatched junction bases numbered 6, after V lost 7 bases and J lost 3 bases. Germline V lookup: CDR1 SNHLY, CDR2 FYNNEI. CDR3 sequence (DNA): TGTGCCAGCAAAGAGGGGGCGTATGGAAACACCATATATTTT. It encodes CASKEGAYGNTIYF.

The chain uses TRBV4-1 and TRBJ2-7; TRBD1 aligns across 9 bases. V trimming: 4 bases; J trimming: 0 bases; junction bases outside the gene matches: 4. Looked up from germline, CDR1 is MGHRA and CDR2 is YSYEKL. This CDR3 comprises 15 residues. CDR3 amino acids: CASSRGTGTSYEQYF. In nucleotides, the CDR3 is TGCGCCAGCAGCCGGGGGACAGGGACCTCCTACGAGCAGTACTTC.

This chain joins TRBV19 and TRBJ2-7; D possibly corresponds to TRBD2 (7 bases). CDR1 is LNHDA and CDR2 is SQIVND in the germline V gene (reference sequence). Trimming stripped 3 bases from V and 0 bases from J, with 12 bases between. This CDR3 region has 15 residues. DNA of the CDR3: TGTGCCAGTAGTATCGGGGGGCCCTACTCCTACGAGCAGTACTTC. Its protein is CASSIGGPYSYEQYF. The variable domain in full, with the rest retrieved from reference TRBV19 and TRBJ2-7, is DGGITQSPKYLFRKEGQNVTLSCEQNLNHDAMYWYRQDPGQGLRLIYYSQIVNDFQKGDIAEGYSVSREKKESFPLTVTSAQKNPTAFYLCASSIGGPYSYEQYFGPGTRLTVT.

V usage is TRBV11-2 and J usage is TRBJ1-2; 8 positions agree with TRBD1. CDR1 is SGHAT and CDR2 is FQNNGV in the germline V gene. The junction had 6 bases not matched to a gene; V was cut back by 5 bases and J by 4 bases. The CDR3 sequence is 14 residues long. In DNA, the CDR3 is TGTGCCAGCAGCCCGGGACAGGATACCTATGGCTACACCTTC. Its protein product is CASSPGQDTYGYTF. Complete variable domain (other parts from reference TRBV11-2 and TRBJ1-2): EAGVAQSPRYKIIEKRQSVAFWCNPISGHATLYWYQQILGQGPKLLIQFQNNGVVDDSQLPKDRFSAERLKGVDSTLKIQPAKLEDSAVYLCASSPGQDTYGYTFGSGTRLTVV.

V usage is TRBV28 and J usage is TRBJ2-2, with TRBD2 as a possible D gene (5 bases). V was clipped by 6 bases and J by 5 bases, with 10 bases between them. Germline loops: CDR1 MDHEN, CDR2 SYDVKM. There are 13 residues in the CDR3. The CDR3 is CASSEGRTGELFF. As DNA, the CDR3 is TGTGCCAGCAGCGAGGGCCGGACCGGGGAGCTGTTTTTT. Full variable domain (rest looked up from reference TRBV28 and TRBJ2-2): DVKVTQSSRYLVKRTGEKVFLECVQDMDHENMFWYRQDPGLGLRLIYFSYDVKMKEKGDIPEGYSVSREKKERFSLILESASTNQTSMYLCASSEGRTGELFFGEGSRLTVL.

The CDR3 DNA reads TGTGCCAGCAGTGAGCGGCGGGCGCAAGAGACCCAGTACTTC. Translating it yields CASSERRAQETQYF. V and J are TRBV6-1 and TRBJ2-5; D perhaps matches TRBD2 (5 bases). Germline V gene sequence: CDR1 MNHNS, CDR2 SASEGT. CDR3 length: 14 residues. V gave up 3 bases and J gave up 2 bases, with 10 bases separating them.

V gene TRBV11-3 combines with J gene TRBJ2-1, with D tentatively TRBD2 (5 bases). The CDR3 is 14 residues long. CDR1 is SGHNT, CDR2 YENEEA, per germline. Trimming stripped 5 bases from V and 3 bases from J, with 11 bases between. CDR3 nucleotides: TGTGCCAGCAGCCCCGGAGGAAACTACAATGAGCAGTTCTTC. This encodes CASSPGGNYNEQFF.

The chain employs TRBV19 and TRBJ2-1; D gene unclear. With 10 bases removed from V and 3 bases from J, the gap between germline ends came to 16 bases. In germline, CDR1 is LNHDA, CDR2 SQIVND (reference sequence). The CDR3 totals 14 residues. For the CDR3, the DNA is TGTGCCATCCGCAGATCTGAGCGCTACAATGAGCAGTTCTTC. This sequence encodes CAIRRSERYNEQFF.

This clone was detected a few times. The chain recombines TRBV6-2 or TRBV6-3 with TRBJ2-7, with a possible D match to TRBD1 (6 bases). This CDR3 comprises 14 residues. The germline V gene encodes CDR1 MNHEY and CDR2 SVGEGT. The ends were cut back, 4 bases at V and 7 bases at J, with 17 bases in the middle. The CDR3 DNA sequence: TGTGCCAGCAGTTTCCGTAGATTTCAGGGGGAGCAGTACTTC. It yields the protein CASSFRRFQGEQYF.

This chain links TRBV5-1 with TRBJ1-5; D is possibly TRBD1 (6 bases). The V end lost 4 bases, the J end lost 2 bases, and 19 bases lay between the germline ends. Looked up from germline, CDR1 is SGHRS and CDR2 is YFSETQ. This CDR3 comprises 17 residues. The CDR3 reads CASSPGQNLGRNQPQHF. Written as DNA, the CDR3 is TGCGCCAGCAGCCCCGGACAGAACCTTGGGCGCAATCAGCCCCAGCATTTT.

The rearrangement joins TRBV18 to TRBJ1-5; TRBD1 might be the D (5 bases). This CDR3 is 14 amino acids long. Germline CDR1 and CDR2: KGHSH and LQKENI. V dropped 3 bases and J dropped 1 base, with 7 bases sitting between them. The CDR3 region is CASSPGGSNQPQHF. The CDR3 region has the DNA TGTGCCAGCTCACCCGGGGGAAGCAATCAGCCCCAGCATTTT.

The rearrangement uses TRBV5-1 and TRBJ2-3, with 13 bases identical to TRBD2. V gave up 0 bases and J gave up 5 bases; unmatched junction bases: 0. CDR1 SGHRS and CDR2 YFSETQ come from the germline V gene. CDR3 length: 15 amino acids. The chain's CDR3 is CASSLGTSGRDTQYF. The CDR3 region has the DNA TGCGCCAGCAGCTTGGGGACTAGCGGGAGAGATACGCAGTATTTT.

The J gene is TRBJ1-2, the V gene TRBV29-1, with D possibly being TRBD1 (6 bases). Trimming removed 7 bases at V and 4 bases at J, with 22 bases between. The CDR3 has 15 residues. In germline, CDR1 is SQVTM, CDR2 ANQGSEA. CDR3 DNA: TGCAGCGCCTACCACGGGGGGGCCGCCCCCTATGGCTACACCTTC. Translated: CSAYHGGAAPYGYTF.

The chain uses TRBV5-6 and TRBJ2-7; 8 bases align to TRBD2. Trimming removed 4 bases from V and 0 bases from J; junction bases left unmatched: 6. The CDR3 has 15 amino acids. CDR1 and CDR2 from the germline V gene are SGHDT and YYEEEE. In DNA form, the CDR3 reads TGTGCCAGCAGCCAAGAGCGGGGGCGCTCCTACGAGCAGTACTTC. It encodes CASSQERGRSYEQYF.

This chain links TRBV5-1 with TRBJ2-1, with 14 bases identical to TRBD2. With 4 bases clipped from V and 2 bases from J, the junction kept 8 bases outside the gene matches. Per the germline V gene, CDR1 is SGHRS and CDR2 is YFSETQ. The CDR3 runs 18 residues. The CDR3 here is CASSPGTSGRSTYNEQFF. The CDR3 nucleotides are TGCGCCAGCAGCCCCGGGACTAGCGGGAGATCGACCTACAATGAGCAGTTCTTC. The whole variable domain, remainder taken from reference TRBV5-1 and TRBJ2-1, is KAGVTQTPRYLIKTRGQQVTLSCSPISGHRSVSWYQQTPGQGLQFLFEYFSETQRNKGNFPGRFSGRQFSNSRSEMNVSTLELGDSALYLCASSPGTSGRSTYNEQFFGPGTRLTVL.

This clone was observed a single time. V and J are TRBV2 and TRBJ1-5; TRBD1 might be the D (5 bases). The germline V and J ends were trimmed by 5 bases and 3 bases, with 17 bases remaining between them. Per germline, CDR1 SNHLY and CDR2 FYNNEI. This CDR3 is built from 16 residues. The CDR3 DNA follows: TGTGCCAGCAGTCCCGAGGGAGGGGCTTCCAATCAGCCCCAGCATTTT. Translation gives CASSPEGGASNQPQHF.

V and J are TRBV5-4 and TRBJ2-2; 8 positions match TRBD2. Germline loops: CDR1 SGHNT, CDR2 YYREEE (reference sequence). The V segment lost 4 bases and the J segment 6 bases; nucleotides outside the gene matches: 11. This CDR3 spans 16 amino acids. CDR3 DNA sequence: TGTGCCAGCAGCCGGGGGGGACTGGAGGGACCCGGGGAGCTGTTTTTT. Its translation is CASSRGGLEGPGELFF.

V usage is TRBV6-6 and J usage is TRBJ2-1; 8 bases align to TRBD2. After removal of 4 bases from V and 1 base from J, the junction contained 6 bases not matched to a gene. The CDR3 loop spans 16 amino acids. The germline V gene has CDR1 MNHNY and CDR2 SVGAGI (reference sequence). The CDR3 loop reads CASSSLAGLSYNEQFF. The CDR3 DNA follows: TGTGCCAGCAGTTCGCTAGCGGGTCTTTCCTACAATGAGCAGTTCTTC.

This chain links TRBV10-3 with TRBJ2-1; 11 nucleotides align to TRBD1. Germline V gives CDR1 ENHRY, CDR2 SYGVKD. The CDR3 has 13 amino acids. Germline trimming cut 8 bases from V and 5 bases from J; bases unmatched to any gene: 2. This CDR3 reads CAIGGQGDNEQFF. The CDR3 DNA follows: TGTGCCATCGGGGGACAGGGGGACAATGAGCAGTTCTTC.

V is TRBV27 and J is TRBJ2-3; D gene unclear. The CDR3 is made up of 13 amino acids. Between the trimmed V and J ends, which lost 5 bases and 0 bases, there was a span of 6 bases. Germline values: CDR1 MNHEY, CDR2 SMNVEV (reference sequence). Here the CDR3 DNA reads TGTGCCAGCAGTCCCAGTAGCACAGATACGCAGTATTTT. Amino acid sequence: CASSPSSTDTQYF.

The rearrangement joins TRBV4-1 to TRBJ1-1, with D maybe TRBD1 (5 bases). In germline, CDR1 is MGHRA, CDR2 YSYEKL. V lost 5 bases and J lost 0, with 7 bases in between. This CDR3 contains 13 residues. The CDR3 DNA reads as TGCGCCAGCAGCAGGGGCGTGAACACTGAAGCTTTCTTT. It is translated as CASSRGVNTEAFF.

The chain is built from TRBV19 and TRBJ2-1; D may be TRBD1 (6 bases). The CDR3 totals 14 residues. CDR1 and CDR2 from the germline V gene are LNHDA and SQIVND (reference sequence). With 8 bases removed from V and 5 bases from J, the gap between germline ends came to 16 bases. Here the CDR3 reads CASRPTGLDNEQFF. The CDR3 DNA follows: TGTGCCAGTCGCCCCACAGGGCTGGACAATGAGCAGTTCTTC.

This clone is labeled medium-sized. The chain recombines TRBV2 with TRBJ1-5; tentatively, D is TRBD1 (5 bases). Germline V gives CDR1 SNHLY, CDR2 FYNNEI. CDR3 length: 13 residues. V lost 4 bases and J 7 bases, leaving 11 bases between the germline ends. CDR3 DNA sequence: TGTGCCAGCAGTGGTCGGGGGGACCAGCCCCAGCATTTT. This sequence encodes CASSGRGDQPQHF.

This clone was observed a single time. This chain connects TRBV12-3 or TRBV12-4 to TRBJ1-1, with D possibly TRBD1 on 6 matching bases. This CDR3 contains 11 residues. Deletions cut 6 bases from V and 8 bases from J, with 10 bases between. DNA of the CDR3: TGTGCCAGCAGCCTAAGGGGGGAAGCTTTCTTT. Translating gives CASSLRGEAFF.